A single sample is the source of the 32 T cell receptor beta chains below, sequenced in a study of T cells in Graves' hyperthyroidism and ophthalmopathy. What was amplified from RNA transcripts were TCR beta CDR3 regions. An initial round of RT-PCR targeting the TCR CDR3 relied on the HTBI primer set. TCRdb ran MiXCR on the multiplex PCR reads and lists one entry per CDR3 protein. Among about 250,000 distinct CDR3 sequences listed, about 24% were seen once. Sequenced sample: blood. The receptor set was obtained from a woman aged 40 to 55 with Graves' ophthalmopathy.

The CDR3 DNA is TGTGCCAGCAGCCAAGTCGCGAAAAGAAACACCATATATTTT. Amino acid sequence: CASSQVAKRNTIYF. The V gene is TRBV14, the J gene TRBJ1-3; D gene unclear. Trimming stripped 1 base from V and 5 bases from J, with 9 bases between. Germline V lookup: CDR1 SGHDN, CDR2 FVKESK. This CDR3 comprises 14 residues.

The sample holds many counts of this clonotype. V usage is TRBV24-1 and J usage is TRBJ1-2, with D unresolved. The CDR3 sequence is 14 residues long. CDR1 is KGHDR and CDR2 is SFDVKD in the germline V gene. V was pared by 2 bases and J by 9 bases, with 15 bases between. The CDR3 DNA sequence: TGTGCCACCAGTGATTCGGCGAGGTCTGGTAGCTACACCTTC. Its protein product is CATSDSARSGSYTF.

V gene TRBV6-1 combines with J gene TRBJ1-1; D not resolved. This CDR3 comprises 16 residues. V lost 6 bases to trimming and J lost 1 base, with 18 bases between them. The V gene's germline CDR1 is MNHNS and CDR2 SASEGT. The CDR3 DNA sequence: TGTGCCAGCAGCTCATATCAACACGGACGGAACACTGAAGCTTTCTTT. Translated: CASSSYQHGRNTEAFF.

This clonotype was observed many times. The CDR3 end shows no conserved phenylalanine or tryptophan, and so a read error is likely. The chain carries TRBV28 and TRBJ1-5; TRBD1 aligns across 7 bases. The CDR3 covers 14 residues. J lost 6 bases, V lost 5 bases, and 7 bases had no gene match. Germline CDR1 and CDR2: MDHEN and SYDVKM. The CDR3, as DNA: TGTGCCAGCAGTCCTAGACAGGGAACTCAGCCCCAGCATCTT. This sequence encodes CASSPRQGTQPQHL.

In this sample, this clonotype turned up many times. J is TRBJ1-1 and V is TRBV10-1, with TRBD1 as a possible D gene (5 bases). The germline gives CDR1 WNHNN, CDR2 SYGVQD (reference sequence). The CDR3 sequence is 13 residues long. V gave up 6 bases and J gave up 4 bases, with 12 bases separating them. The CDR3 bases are TGCGCCAGCAGGAGCAGACAGTCCACTGAAGCTTTCTTT. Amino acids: CASRSRQSTEAFF.

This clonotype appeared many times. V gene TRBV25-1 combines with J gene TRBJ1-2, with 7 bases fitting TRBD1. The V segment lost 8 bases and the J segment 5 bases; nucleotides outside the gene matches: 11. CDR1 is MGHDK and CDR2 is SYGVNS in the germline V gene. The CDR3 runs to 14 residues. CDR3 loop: CASSGGTAIYGYTF. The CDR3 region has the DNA TGTGCCAGCTCGGGGGGGACAGCAATTTATGGCTACACCTTC.

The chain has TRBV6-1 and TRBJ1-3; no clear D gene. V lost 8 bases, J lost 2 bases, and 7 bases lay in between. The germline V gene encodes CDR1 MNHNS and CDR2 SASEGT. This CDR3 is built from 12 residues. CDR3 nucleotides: TGTGCCAGCGGGCGAGCTGGAAACACCATATATTTT. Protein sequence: CASGRAGNTIYF.

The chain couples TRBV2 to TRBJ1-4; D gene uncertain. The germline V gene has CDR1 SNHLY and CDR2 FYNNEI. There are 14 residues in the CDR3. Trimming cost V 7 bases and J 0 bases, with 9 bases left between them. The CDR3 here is CASKYLATNEKLFF. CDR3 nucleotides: TGTGCCAGCAAATACCTTGCAACTAATGAAAAACTGTTTTTT. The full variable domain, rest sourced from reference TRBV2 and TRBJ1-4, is EPEVTQTPSHQVTQMGQEVILRCVPISNHLYFYWYRQILGQKVEFLVSFYNNEISEKSEIFDDQFSVERPDGSNFTLKIRSTKLEDSAMYFCASKYLATNEKLFFGSGTQLSVL.

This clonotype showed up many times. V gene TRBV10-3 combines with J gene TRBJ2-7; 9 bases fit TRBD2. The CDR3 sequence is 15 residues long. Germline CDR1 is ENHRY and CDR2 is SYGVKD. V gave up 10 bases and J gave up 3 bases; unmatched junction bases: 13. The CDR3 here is CATKEGLAPLYEQYF. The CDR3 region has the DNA TGTGCCACAAAAGAGGGACTAGCCCCTCTCTACGAGCAGTACTTC.

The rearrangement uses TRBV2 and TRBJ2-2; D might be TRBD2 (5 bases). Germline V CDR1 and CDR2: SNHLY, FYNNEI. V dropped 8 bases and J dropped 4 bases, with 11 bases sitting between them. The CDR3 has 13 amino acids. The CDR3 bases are TGTGCCAGCGAGAGGACTGTCACCGGGGAGCTGTTTTTT. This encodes CASERTVTGELFF. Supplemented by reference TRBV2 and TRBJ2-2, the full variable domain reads EPEVTQTPSHQVTQMGQEVILRCVPISNHLYFYWYRQILGQKVEFLVSFYNNEISEKSEIFDDQFSVERPDGSNFTLKIRSTKLEDSAMYFCASERTVTGELFFGEGSRLTVL.

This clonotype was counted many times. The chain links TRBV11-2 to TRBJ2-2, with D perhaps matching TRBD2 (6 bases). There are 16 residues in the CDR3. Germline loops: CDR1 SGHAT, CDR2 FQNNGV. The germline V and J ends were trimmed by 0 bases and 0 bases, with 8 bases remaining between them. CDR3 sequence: CASSLEWGANTGELFF. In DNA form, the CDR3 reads TGTGCCAGCAGCTTAGAATGGGGGGCGAACACCGGGGAGCTGTTTTTT.

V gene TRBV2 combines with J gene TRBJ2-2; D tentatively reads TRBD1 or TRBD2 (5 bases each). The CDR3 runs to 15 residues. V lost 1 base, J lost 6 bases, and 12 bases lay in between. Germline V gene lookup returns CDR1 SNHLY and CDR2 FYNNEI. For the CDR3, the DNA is TGTGCCAGCAGTGAAGATCGGGGCTTTCCCGGGGAGCTGTTTTTT. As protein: CASSEDRGFPGELFF.

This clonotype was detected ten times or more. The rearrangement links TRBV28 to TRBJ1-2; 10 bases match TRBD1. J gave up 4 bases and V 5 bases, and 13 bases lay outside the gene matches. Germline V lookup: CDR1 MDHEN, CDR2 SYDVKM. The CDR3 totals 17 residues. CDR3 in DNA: TGTGCCAGCAGTCCGTCCCGGGACAGGGGAGTCGGCTATGGCTACACCTTC. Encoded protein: CASSPSRDRGVGYGYTF.

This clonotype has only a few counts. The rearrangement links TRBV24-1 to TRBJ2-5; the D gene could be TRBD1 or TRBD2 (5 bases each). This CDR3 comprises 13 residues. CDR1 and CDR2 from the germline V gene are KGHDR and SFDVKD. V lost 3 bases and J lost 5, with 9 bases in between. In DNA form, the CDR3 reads TGTGCCACCAGTGATGGGACCCTGGAGACCCAGTACTTC. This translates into CATSDGTLETQYF.

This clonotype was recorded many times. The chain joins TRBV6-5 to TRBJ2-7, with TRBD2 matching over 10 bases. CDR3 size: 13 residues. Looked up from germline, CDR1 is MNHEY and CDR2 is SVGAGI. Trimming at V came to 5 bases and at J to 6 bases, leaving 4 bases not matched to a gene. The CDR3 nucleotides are TGTGCCAGCAGTCCTAGCGGGAGTGGCGAGCAGTACTTC. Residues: CASSPSGSGEQYF.

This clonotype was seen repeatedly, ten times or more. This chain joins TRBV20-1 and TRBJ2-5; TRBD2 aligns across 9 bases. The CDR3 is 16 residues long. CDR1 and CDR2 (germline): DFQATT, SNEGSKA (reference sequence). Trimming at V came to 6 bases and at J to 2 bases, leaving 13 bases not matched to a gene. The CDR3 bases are TGCAGTGCCCCCTCCTTCTTACTAGCGGGTCAAGAGACCCAGTACTTC. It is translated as CSAPSFLLAGQETQYF.

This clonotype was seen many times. CDR3 amino acids: CSVDPSYTF. CDR3 sequence (DNA): TGCAGCGTTGACCCGAGCTACACCTTC. The chain combines TRBV29-1 with TRBJ1-2; D unresolved. From germline, CDR1 is SQVTM and CDR2 ANQGSEA. Trimming stripped 3 bases from V and 9 bases from J, with 5 bases between. CDR3 length: 9 residues.

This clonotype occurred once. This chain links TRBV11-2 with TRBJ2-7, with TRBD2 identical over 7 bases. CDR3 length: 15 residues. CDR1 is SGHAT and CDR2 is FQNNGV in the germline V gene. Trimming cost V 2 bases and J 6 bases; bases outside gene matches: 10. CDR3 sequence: CASSLSGTGRSEQYF. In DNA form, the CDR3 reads TGTGCCAGCAGCTTAAGCGGGACGGGAAGGAGCGAGCAGTACTTC.

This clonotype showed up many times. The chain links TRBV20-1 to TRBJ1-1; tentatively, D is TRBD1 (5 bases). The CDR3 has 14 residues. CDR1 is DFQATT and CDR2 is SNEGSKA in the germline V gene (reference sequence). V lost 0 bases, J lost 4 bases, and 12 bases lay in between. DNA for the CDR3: TGCAGTGCTAGAGACCAGGGAGGAGGCACTGAAGCTTTCTTT. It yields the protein CSARDQGGGTEAFF.

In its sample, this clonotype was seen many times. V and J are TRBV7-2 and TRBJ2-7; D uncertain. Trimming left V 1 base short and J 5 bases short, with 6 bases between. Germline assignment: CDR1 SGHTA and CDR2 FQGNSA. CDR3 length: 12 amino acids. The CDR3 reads CASSLGANEQYF. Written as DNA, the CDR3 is TGTGCCAGCAGCTTAGGTGCGAACGAGCAGTACTTC.

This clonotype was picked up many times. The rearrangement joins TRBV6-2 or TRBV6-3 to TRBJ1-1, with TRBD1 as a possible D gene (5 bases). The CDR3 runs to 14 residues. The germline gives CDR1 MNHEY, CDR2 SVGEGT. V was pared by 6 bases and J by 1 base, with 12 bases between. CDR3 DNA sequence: TGTGCCAGCAGACGCGGACACTGGAACACTGAAGCTTTCTTT. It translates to CASRRGHWNTEAFF.

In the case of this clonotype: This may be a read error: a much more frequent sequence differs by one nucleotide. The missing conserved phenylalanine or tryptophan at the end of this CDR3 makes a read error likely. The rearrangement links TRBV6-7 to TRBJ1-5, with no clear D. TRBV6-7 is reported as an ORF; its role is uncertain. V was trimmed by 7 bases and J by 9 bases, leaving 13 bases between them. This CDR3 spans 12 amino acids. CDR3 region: CASNGSYRPQHS. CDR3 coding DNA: TGTGCCAGCAACGGTTCCTATCGGCCCCAGCATTCT.

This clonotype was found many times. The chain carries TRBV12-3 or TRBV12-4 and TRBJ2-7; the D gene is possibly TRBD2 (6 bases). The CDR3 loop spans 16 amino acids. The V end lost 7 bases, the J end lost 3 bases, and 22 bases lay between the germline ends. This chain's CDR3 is CASTSGLDRRDYEQYF. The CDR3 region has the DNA TGTGCCAGCACCTCCGGGCTGGATAGGAGGGACTACGAGCAGTACTTC.

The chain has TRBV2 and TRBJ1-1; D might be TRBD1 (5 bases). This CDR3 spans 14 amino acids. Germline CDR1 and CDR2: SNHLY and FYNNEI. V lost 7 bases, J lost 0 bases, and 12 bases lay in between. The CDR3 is CASTKQDMNTEAFF. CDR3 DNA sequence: TGTGCCAGCACCAAACAGGACATGAACACTGAAGCTTTCTTT.

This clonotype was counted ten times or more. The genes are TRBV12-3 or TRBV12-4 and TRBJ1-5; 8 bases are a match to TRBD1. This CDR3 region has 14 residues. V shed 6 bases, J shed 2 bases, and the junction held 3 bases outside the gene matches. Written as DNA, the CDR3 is TGTGCCAGCAGCCAGGGGGCCGGCAATCAGCCCCAGCATTTT. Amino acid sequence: CASSQGAGNQPQHF.

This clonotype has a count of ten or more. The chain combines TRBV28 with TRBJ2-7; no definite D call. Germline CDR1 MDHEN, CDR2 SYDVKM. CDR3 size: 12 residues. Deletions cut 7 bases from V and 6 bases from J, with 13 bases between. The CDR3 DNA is TGTGCCAGCACAATTCCCCACCGCGAGCAGTACTTC. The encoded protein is CASTIPHREQYF.

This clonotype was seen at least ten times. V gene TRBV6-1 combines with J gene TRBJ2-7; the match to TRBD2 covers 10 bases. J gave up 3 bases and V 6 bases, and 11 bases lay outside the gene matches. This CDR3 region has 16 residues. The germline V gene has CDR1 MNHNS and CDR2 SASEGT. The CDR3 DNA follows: TGTGCCAGCAGGGACAGGGCTAGCGGGAGAGACTACGAGCAGTACTTC. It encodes CASRDRASGRDYEQYF.

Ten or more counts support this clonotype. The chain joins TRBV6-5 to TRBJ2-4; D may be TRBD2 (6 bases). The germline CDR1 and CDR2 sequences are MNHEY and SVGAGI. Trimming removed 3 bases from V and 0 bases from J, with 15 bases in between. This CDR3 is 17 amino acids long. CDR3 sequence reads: CASSYWDSGLAKNIQYF. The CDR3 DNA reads TGTGCCAGCAGTTATTGGGACTCGGGATTAGCCAAAAACATTCAGTACTTC.

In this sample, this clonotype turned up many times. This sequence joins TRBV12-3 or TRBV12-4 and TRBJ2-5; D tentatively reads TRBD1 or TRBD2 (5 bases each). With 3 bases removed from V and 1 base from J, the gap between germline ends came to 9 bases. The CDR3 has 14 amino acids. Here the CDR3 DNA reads TGTGCCAGCAGTTTGTGGGGGACCCAAGAGACCCAGTACTTC. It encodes CASSLWGTQETQYF.

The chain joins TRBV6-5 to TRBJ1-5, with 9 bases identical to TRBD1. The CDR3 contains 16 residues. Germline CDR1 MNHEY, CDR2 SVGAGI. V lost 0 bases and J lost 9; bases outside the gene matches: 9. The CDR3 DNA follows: TGTGCCAGCAGTTACTCCCGGGACAGGGCGAATGGGCCCCAGCATTTT. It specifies CASSYSRDRANGPQHF.

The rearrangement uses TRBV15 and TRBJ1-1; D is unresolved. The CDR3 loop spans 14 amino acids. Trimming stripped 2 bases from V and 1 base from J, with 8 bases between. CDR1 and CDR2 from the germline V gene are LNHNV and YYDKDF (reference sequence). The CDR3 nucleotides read TGTGCCACCAGCAGATCCACAGCGAACACTGAAGCTTTCTTT. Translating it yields CATSRSTANTEAFF.

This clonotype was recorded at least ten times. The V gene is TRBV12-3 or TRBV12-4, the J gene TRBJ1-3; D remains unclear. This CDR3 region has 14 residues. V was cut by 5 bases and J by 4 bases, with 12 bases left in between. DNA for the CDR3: TGTGCCAGCAGTGCTACTCTAGAAGGAAACACCATATATTTT. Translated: CASSATLEGNTIYF.